The rows below give T cell receptor beta chains drawn from one sample of a study of blood T cell repertoires in COVID-19. Only in-frame clones appear in the TCRdb table, and some are missing; sequencing was by immunoSEQ multiplex PCR. The sample records about 210,000 clones, 87% being singletons. Sequencing was performed on PBMCs or T cells enriched from blood (not recorded which). The receptors come from a man in his late teens or twenties with acute COVID-19. Each CDR3 is given with its conserved first and last residue. A D gene is named only where the DNA matches it firmly. Rows give clone size only sometimes, using once, few, many, or a class for an expanded clone.

CDR3nt	CDR3aa	d_gene	abundance	v_gene	j_gene
TGCAGCGTTGATAAGGAGGCAGGGGGCGCGAGGGGCTACACCTTC	CSVDKEAGGARGYTF	TRBD1	NA	TRBV29-1	TRBJ1-2
TGTGCCAGCAGCGATGGGACTAGCGGACTGTACAATGAGCAGTTCTTC	CASSDGTSGLYNEQFF	TRBD2	NA	TRBV27	TRBJ2-1
TGTGCCAGCAACATCCTCGGCCGGGGCACAGATACGCAGTATTTT	CASNILGRGTDTQYF	NA	NA	TRBV11-2	TRBJ2-3
TGTGCCAGCAGCTCAAGCGGGGCAGAGACCCAGTACTTC	CASSSSGAETQYF	TRBD2	NA	TRBV12-3/TRBV12-4	TRBJ2-5
TGTGCCAGCAGTCATAGACTAGCGGAGAACACCGGGGAGCTGTTTTTT	CASSHRLAENTGELFF	TRBD2	NA	TRBV9	TRBJ2-2
TGTGCCAGCAGCTATAGTGCGAACACCGGGGAGCTGTTTTTT	CASSYSANTGELFF	NA	NA	TRBV7-8	TRBJ2-2
TGTGCCAGCAGCCTAGGGTGGCTAGCGGGTATGAATGAGCAGTTCTTC	CASSLGWLAGMNEQFF	TRBD2	once	TRBV7-2	TRBJ2-1
TGTGCCAGTCAGGGGGCAAGGAACACCGGGGAGCTGTTTTTT	CASQGARNTGELFF	TRBD1	NA	TRBV19	TRBJ2-2
TGTGCCAGCAGATCGGACACCTACGAGCAGTACTTC	CASRSDTYEQYF	NA	NA	TRBV28	TRBJ2-7
TGTGCCAGCAGCTTGTACACAGGATCCTACGAGCAGTACTTC	CASSLYTGSYEQYF	NA	NA	TRBV5-5	TRBJ2-7
TGTGCCAGCAGTTTCCCGACGCGGTTGGAGACCCAGTACTTC	CASSFPTRLETQYF	NA	NA	TRBV28	TRBJ2-5
TGTGCCAGCAGCCCCCCAACGGGGGGGGGTCCCGAGCTGTTTTTT	CASSPPTGGGPELFF	TRBD2	NA	TRBV7-9	TRBJ2-2
TGTGCCAGCAGTTACTCGATGGGGCAGACGAACACTGAAGCTTTCTTT	CASSYSMGQTNTEAFF	NA	NA	TRBV6-5	TRBJ1-1
TGTGCCAGCAGCTTAGGAGGACAGGGGGCAGATACGCAGTATTTT	CASSLGGQGADTQYF	TRBD1	NA	TRBV7-2	TRBJ2-3
TGTGCCAGCAGCCAAGTCTCGGTTGGCACAGATACGCAGTATTTT	CASSQVSVGTDTQYF	NA	NA	TRBV3-1/TRBV3-2	TRBJ2-3
TGTGCCAGCAGCGCTTACCTAGGATCCGAGCAGTACTTC	CASSAYLGSEQYF	NA	many	TRBV3-1/TRBV3-2	TRBJ2-7
TGTGCCAGCAGCCAAGGAGGAACTGAAGCTTTCTTT	CASSQGGTEAFF	NA	NA	TRBV14	TRBJ1-1
TGTGCTAGTGGTTTGGTAATTGGCACCTCGAACACTGAAGCTTTCTTT	CASGLVIGTSNTEAFF	NA	NA	TRBV12-5	TRBJ1-1
TGTGCCAGCAGCACTAGCGGAAGAGATACGCAGTATTTT	CASSTSGRDTQYF	TRBD2	NA	TRBV9	TRBJ2-3
TGTGCCAGCAGCTTTCGGCAGGGGGCCATGAACACTGAAGCTTTCTTT	CASSFRQGAMNTEAFF	TRBD1	once	TRBV7-2	TRBJ1-1
TGTGCCAGCACAGGGGGAAACATTCAGTACTTC	CASTGGNIQYF	TRBD1	NA	TRBV2	TRBJ2-4
TGTGCCAGCAGTGGGGAACTAGCGGGAGAGGGAGAGACCCAGTACTTC	CASSGELAGEGETQYF	TRBD2	NA	TRBV2	TRBJ2-5
TGTGCCAGCACCAACGCCGGGAACACCGGGGAGCTGTTTTTT	CASTNAGNTGELFF	NA	once	TRBV28	TRBJ2-2
TGTGCCAGTAGTATCGGCCCAGGCTACGAGCAGTACTTC	CASSIGPGYEQYF	NA	NA	TRBV19	TRBJ2-7
TGTGCCAGCAGCCAAGCCCCCCCCGGAACTAGCGGGAGCCACGAGCAGTACTTC	CASSQAPPGTSGSHEQYF	TRBD2	few	TRBV3-1/TRBV3-2	TRBJ2-7
TGTGCCAGCAGCCCACTTTCCACTTCTGGAAACACCATATATTTT	CASSPLSTSGNTIYF	NA	NA	TRBV3-1/TRBV3-2	TRBJ1-3
TGCAGCGATACCGGACAGGGCACAGATACGCAGTATTTT	CSDTGQGTDTQYF	TRBD1	NA	TRBV29-1	TRBJ2-3
TGTGCCAGTAGTACATCACAGGGGATTAGTGGCTACACCTTC	CASSTSQGISGYTF	TRBD1	few	TRBV19	TRBJ1-2
TGTGCCACCAGGGGGACAGGGAACTATGGCTACACCTTC	CATRGTGNYGYTF	TRBD1	NA	TRBV24-1	TRBJ1-2
TGTGCCAGCAGCGGGGGGGAAGAGACCCAGTACTTC	CASSGGEETQYF	TRBD2	NA	TRBV11-3	TRBJ2-5
TGTGCCAGCGCTAATCCCCCCCCCGGACAGGGCCCTAACTATGGCTACACCTTC	CASANPPPGQGPNYGYTF	TRBD1	NA	TRBV19	TRBJ1-2
TGCGCCAGCAGCTTGGACCCCGGGAGGGCTTACAATGAGCAGTTCTTC	CASSLDPGRAYNEQFF	TRBD2	once	TRBV5-1	TRBJ2-1
TGTGCCAGCAGCTTCCACAGGGCGGGGGCCAACGTCCTGACTTTC	CASSFHRAGANVLTF	NA	NA	TRBV11-1	TRBJ2-6
TGTGCCAGCAGCGGTACAGGGGTGGGGGAGCTGTTTTTT	CASSGTGVGELFF	TRBD1	NA	TRBV14	TRBJ2-2
TGTGCCACCAGTGATCGAATGGGCAGGGGAAAACTGTTTTTT	CATSDRMGRGKLFF	NA	few	TRBV24-1	TRBJ1-4
TGTGCCAGCAGCTCCCCGGGACAGAACTATGGCTACACCTTC	CASSSPGQNYGYTF	TRBD1	many	TRBV3-1/TRBV3-2	TRBJ1-2
TGCGCCAGCAGCTTGGGCTCAGGGTTTTTCTATGGCTACACCTTC	CASSLGSGFFYGYTF	NA	once	TRBV5-1	TRBJ1-2
TGTGCCAGCAGCAATGACAGGGGGCGCGTTATAGAGCAGTACTTC	CASSNDRGRVIEQYF	TRBD1	NA	TRBV28	TRBJ2-7
TGTGCCAGCAGTTTGGCGTGGGGGGAAAATCAGCCCCAGCATTTT	CASSLAWGENQPQHF	NA	once	TRBV27	TRBJ1-5
TGTGCCAGCAGCACCCGGACAGCTAGCAATCAGCCCCAGCATTTT	CASSTRTASNQPQHF	NA	NA	TRBV6-2/TRBV6-3	TRBJ1-5
TGTGCCTGGAGGGACGACCCACAGGGTAAAGACACTGAAGCTTTCTTT	CAWRDDPQGKDTEAFF	NA	NA	TRBV30	TRBJ1-1
TGTGCCAGCAGCCAAGTTCGGGGTGAGACCCAGTACTTC	CASSQVRGETQYF	NA	NA	TRBV3-1/TRBV3-2	TRBJ2-5
TGTGCAAGTCCCCTCCGACAGCTGGGTCGGCAGCCCCAGCATTTT	CASPLRQLGRQPQHF	NA	NA	TRBV12-2	TRBJ1-5
TGTGCCAGCAGTCCCAGCGGGAGTAATAGCTACGAGCAGTACTTC	CASSPSGSNSYEQYF	TRBD2	NA	TRBV28	TRBJ2-7
TGCAGCGTTCATACGACTAGCGGGATCTTGAATGAGCAGTTCTTC	CSVHTTSGILNEQFF	TRBD2	NA	TRBV29-1	TRBJ2-1
TGCAGCGTCCCCGGCGGTGTCGACGAGCAGTACTTC	CSVPGGVDEQYF	NA	NA	TRBV29-1	TRBJ2-7
TGCAGCGTTGTATGGGTCGGGACCGGGGAGCTGTTTTTT	CSVVWVGTGELFF	NA	NA	TRBV29-1	TRBJ2-2
TGTGCCAGCAGCTTCCTAACAGGGGGATTCTCTAACTATGGCTACACCTTC	CASSFLTGGFSNYGYTF	TRBD1	NA	TRBV28	TRBJ1-2
TGTGCCAGCAGCTTAGACACGGCGGAGCCCCAGCATTTT	CASSLDTAEPQHF	NA	NA	TRBV11-3	TRBJ1-5
TGCGCCAGCAGCCTGGGACTAGCGAGCACAGATACGCAGTATTTT	CASSLGLASTDTQYF	TRBD2	NA	TRBV4-1	TRBJ2-3
TGTGCCAGTAGTATAGTGGCCCTGACTAGCGGGCGCACAGATACGCAGTATTTT	CASSIVALTSGRTDTQYF	TRBD2	NA	TRBV19	TRBJ2-3
TGTGCCATCAGTGAGTCCACTAGCCCTAACAATGAGCAGTTCTTC	CAISESTSPNNEQFF	NA	NA	TRBV10-3	TRBJ2-1
TGTGCCAGCAGTGGACAGCTGAACACTGAAGCTTTCTTT	CASSGQLNTEAFF	NA	NA	TRBV9	TRBJ1-1
TGTGCCACCAGGACAGGGGGAGCGGGCCGCTCCTACAATGAGCAGTTCTTC	CATRTGGAGRSYNEQFF	TRBD1	NA	TRBV24-1	TRBJ2-1
TGTGCCACCACGGACAGGGGGGTTAATGGCTACACCTTC	CATTDRGVNGYTF	TRBD1	NA	TRBV28	TRBJ1-2
TGTGCCAGCAGCCACCGAGACAGGGGCCACGAGCAGTACTTC	CASSHRDRGHEQYF	TRBD1	NA	TRBV14	TRBJ2-7
TGTGCCAGCTCACCGGCCGGGACTAGCGGGAGGTCGTCCTACGAGCAGTACTTC	CASSPAGTSGRSSYEQYF	TRBD2	NA	TRBV18	TRBJ2-7
TGCAGCGTGCGCAGGGGGGCAGGCTACGAGCAGTACTTC	CSVRRGAGYEQYF	NA	NA	TRBV29-1	TRBJ2-7
TGCGCCAGCAGCCTAATAGCGGGAAGCACAGATACGCAGTATTTT	CASSLIAGSTDTQYF	TRBD2	NA	TRBV5-1	TRBJ2-3